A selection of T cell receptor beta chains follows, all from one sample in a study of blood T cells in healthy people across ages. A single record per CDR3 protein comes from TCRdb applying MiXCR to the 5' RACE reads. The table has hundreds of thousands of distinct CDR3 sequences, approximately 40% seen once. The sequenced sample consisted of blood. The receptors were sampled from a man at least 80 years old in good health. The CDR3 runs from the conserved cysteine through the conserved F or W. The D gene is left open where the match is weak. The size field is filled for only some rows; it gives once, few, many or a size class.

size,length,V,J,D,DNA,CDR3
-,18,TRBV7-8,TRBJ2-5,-,TGCGCCAGCAGCTTAGAAGGGGGAACCCCTTTAGGACAAGAGACCCAGTACTTC,CASSLEGGTPLGQETQYF
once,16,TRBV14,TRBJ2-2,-,TGTGCCAGCAGCCGAACCGGGACGATGAACACCGGGGAGCTGTTTTTT,CASSRTGTMNTGELFF
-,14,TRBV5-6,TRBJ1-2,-,TGTGCCAGCAGCTATGGGCAGGGGATCTGTGGCTACACCTTC,CASSYGQGICGYTF
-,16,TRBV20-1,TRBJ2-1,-,TGCAGTGCTCCCTTCGGGCACCGGAGCTCCTACAATGAGCAGTTCTTC,CSAPFGHRSSYNEQFF
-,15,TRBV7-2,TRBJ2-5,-,TGTGCCAGCAGCCCTAGACTAGTCGCTGGGGAGACCCAGTACTTC,CASSPRLVAGETQYF
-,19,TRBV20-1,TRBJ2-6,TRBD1,TGCAGTGCTAGATGGACAGGGGAGGGTGCAAGCTCTGGGGCCAACGTCCTGACTTTC,CSARWTGEGASSGANVLTF
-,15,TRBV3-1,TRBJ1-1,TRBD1,TGTGCCAGCAGCCAAGAGGCCCCCAGGGGGACTGAAGCTTTCTTT,CASSQEAPRGTEAFF
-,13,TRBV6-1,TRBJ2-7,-,TGTGCCAGCAGTGTACAGGGCTTCGACGAGCAGTACTTC,CASSVQGFDEQYF
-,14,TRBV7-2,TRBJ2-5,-,TGTGCCAGCAGCTTAGGGGCGGGGTTGTCTAGAACGTACTTC,CASSLGAGLSRTYF
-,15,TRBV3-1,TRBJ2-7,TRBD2,TGTGCCAGCAGCCAAGATGGGACTAGCGTCTACGAGCAGTACTTC,CASSQDGTSVYEQYF
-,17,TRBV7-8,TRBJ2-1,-,TGTGCCAGCAGCTTAGCGATTACATACAGCTCCTACAATGAGCAGTTCTTC,CASSLAITYSSYNEQFF
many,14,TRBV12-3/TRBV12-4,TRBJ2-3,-,TGTGCCAGCAGTTTTCGCGGGGGCTCAGATACGCAGTATTTT,CASSFRGGSDTQYF
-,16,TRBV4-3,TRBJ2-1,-,TGCGCCAGCAGCCGACTGGCTGGCAGTTTCGTAGAGACCCAGTTCTTC,CASSRLAGSFVETQFF
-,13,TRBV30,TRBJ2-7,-,TGTGCCTGCGTGGGACTCTTCCCCTACGAGCAGTACTTC,CACVGLFPYEQYF
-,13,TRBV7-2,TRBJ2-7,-,TGTGCCAGCAGCTTACAGGGCACGGGCGAGCAGTACTTC,CASSLQGTGEQYF
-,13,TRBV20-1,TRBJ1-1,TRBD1,TGCAGTGGTCCTGACAGGGTGAACACTGAAGCTTTCTTT,CSGPDRVNTEAFF
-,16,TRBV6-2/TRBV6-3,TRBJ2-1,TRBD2,TGTGCCAGCAGTCCCTCCCAGCGGGGGGGCCGGAATGAGCAGTTCTTC,CASSPSQRGGRNEQFF
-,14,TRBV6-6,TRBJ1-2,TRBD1,TGTGCCAGCAGGCCCCAGGGACAGAGCTATGGCTACACCTTC,CASRPQGQSYGYTF
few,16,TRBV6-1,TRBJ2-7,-,TGTGCCAGCAGTGAACGGTCCCAGGGCTTAAAGAACGAGCAGTACTTC,CASSERSQGLKNEQYF
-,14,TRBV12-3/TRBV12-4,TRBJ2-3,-,TGTGCCAGCACCCGGGACGGTTCCACAGATACGCAGTATTTT,CASTRDGSTDTQYF
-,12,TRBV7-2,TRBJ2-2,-,TGTGCCAGCAGCTTTGTGACCGGGGAGCTGTTTTTT,CASSFVTGELFF
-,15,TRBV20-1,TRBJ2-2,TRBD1,TGCAGTGCTTTCCCCGGGACAGGGGTCACCGGGGAGCTGTTTTTT,CSAFPGTGVTGELFF
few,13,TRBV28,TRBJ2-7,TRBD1,TGTGCCAGCAGGCCGGGACAGCCGTACGAGCAGTACTTC,CASRPGQPYEQYF
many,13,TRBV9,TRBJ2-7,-,TGTGCCAGCAGCGTAGTAGGCGGCCACGAGCAGTACTTC,CASSVVGGHEQYF
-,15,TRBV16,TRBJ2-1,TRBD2,TGTGCCTGCAGCCAATCTAGGACTAGCGACGGTGAGCAGTTCTTC,CACSQSRTSDGEQFF
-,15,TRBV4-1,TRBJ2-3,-,TGCGCCAGCAGCCAACCTGATACGAGCACAGATACGCAGTATTTT,CASSQPDTSTDTQYF
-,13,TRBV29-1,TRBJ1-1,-,TGCAGCGTTGAGTTTATGGTTTCGACTAAAGCTTTCTTT,CSVEFMVSTKAFF
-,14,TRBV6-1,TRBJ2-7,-,TGTGCCAGCAGTGAAATCCGGAGAGCCTACGAGCAGTACTTC,CASSEIRRAYEQYF
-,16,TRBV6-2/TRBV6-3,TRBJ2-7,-,TGTGCCAGCAGCCCTTTACTAGAGGCAAAAAGGAACGAGCAGTACTTC,CASSPLLEAKRNEQYF
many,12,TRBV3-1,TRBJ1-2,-,TGTGCCAGCAGCCAAGGGCGGTATGGCTACACCTTC,CASSQGRYGYTF
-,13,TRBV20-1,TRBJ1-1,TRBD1,TGCAGTGCTAGGGACAGGGTGAGCACTGAAGCTTTCTTT,CSARDRVSTEAFF
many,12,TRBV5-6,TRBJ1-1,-,TGTGCCAGCAAACAACTGAACACTGAAGCTTTCTTT,CASKQLNTEAFF
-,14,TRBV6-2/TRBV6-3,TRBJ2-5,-,TGTGTCAGCAGTTACTCGGACAGCCTTGGGGAGCAGTACTTC,CVSSYSDSLGEQYF
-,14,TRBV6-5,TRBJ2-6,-,TGTGCCAGCAGATCCCCTGCCGGGGCCAACGTCCTGACTTTC,CASRSPAGANVLTF
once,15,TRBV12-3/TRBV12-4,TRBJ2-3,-,TGTACCAGCAGTTTGGACGGTTCTAGCACAGATACGCAGTATTTT,CTSSLDGSSTDTQYF
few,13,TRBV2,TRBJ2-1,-,TGTGCCCCTACCCCCACCAGGGACTCACTTCCGTTCTTC,CAPTPTRDSLPFF
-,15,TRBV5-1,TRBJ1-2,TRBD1,TGCGCCAGCAGCTCGGACAGGGCCCTATCGTCTGGCTACACCTTC,CASSSDRALSSGYTF
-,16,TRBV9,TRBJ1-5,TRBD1,TGTGCCAGCAGCCCCGGGACAGGGGGCGCTGGGCAGCCCCAGCATTTT,CASSPGTGGAGQPQHF
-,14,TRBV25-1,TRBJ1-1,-,TGTGCCAGCAGTGAATCCGGACAAATCACTGAAGCTTTCTTT,CASSESGQITEAFF
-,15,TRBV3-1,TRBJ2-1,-,TGTGCCAGCAGCCACGCCGGGACGGTCAACAATGAGCAGTTCTTC,CASSHAGTVNNEQFF
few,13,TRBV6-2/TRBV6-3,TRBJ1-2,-,TGTGCCAGCAGTTACAAAGGGGTCTATGGCTACACCTTC,CASSYKGVYGYTF
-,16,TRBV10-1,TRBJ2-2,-,TGCGCCAGCGGGAGGGATCAACAGGGAGCGGCCGGGGAGCTGTTTTTT,CASGRDQQGAAGELFF
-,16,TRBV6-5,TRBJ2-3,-,TGTGCCAGCAGTCACCTTTTCGGGCTCGTCACAGATACGCTGTATTTT,CASSHLFGLVTDTLYF
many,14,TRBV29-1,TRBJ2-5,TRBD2,TGCAGCACCAGAGCGGGAGGGAGGCAAGAGACCCAGTACTTC,CSTRAGGRQETQYF
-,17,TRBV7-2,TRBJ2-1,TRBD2,TGTGTCAGCAGCTTAGGGACTAGCGTCCCCCAGACGGATGAGCAGTTCTTC,CVSSLGTSVPQTDEQFF
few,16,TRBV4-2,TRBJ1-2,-,TGTGCCAGCAGCCAAGATCAGCTAAGGGAGGGTTATGGCTACACCTTC,CASSQDQLREGYGYTF
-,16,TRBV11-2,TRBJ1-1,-,TGTGCCAGCAGCCCTCACGCAATCCCCAGTAACACTGAAGCTTTCTTT,CASSPHAIPSNTEAFF